The 13 T cell receptor beta chains given below trace back to one sample, sequenced in a study of cytomegalovirus exposure and HLA in healthy donors. In the PCR, 60 Vbeta and 13 Jbeta primers were used. The assay was immunoSEQ multiplex PCR, and TCRdb's table has in-frame clones only and misses some. This table holds about 220,000 clones, around four fifths found once. The sequencing sample was made of PBMCs. The receptor source for this set is a boy between 2 and 10 years old in good health and CMV-seronegative.

This rearrangement joins TRBV28 to TRBJ1-3; TRBD1 agrees at 8 bases. The ends lost 3 bases at V and 2 bases at J; junction bases unmatched: 6. The CDR3 runs to 16 residues. The germline CDR1 and CDR2 sequences are MDHEN and SYDVKM. Written as DNA, the CDR3 is TGTGCCAGCAGTTTGAAACAGGGGGGGACTGGAAACACCATATATTTT. It codes for CASSLKQGGTGNTIYF.

This chain joins TRBV27 and TRBJ2-3, with D hard to call. The germline V and J ends were trimmed by 5 bases and 4 bases, with 10 bases remaining between them. Germline-derived CDR1 and CDR2 are MNHEY and SMNVEV (reference sequence). The CDR3 length is 13 residues. CDR3 in amino acids: CASSSTASDTQYF. CDR3 sequence (DNA): TGTGCCAGCAGTAGCACCGCGTCAGATACGCAGTATTTT.

This clone occurred a few times. This chain joins TRBV11-2 and TRBJ2-7, with a possible D match to TRBD1 (6 bases). V gave up 1 base and J gave up 3 bases, with 7 bases separating them. Looked up from germline, CDR1 is SGHAT and CDR2 is FQNNGV. This CDR3 is built from 13 residues. The CDR3 DNA sequence: TGTGCCAGCAGCTTAGGGGGGCACTACGAGCAGTACTTC. The encoded protein is CASSLGGHYEQYF.

The chain employs TRBV2 and TRBJ2-4, with 9 bases matching TRBD1. The germline CDR1 and CDR2 sequences are SNHLY and FYNNEI. The J segment lost 8 bases and the V segment lost 0 bases, leaving 2 bases of the junction unmatched. The CDR3 length is 14 residues. The CDR3: CASSEARTGDIQYF. The DNA of the CDR3 is TGTGCCAGCAGTGAAGCGCGGACAGGGGACATTCAGTACTTC. Filled out from reference TRBV2 and TRBJ2-4, the complete variable domain reads EPEVTQTPSHQVTQMGQEVILRCVPISNHLYFYWYRQILGQKVEFLVSFYNNEISEKSEIFDDQFSVERPDGSNFTLKIRSTKLEDSAMYFCASSEARTGDIQYFGAGTRLSVL.

This chain uses TRBV6-5 with TRBJ2-3; 10 positions match TRBD2. Unmatched junction bases numbered 4, after V lost 5 bases and J lost 2 bases. Germline CDR1 reads MNHEY; CDR2 reads SVGAGI. This CDR3 region has 15 residues. The CDR3 here is CASSPSGGHTDTQYF. The CDR3 bases are TGTGCCAGCAGTCCTAGCGGGGGACACACAGATACGCAGTATTTT.

This clone was found a few times. CDR3 coding DNA: TGTGCCAGCAGCTTCGGATTTGGCGGGACTGAAGCTTTCTTT. It encodes CASSFGFGGTEAFF. The J gene is TRBJ1-1, the V gene TRBV5-6; D is undetermined. There are 14 residues in the CDR3. V was pared by 2 bases and J by 5 bases, with 13 bases between. Germline CDR1 and CDR2: SGHDT and YYEEEE.

The chain couples TRBV5-4 to TRBJ2-1, with 8 bases aligning to TRBD2. The CDR3 contains 15 residues. Germline V lookup: CDR1 SGHNT, CDR2 YYREEE (reference sequence). Trimming removed 4 bases from V and 1 base from J; junction bases left unmatched: 4. CDR3 region: CASSSIAGSYNEQFF. The DNA of the CDR3 is TGTGCCAGCAGCAGTATAGCGGGATCCTACAATGAGCAGTTCTTC.

The rearrangement uses TRBV11-3 and TRBJ2-1, with TRBD2 as a possible D gene (7 bases). The CDR3 covers 16 residues. V dropped 1 base and J dropped 6 bases, with 16 bases sitting between them. Germline values: CDR1 SGHNT, CDR2 YENEEA. The CDR3 loop is CASSLGGRGPSNEQFF. The CDR3 DNA reads TGTGCCAGCAGCTTAGGAGGGCGGGGGCCCTCCAATGAGCAGTTCTTC. Combining the CDR3 with reference TRBV11-3 and TRBJ2-1 gives the whole variable domain EAGVVQSPRYKIIEKKQPVAFWCNPISGHNTLYWYLQNLGQGPELLIRYENEEAVDDSQLPKDRFSAERLKGVDSTLKIQPAELGDSAVYLCASSLGGRGPSNEQFFGPGTRLTVL.

This chain joins TRBV4-1 and TRBJ1-2, with 7 bases aligning to TRBD1. V gave up 5 bases and J gave up 7 bases; unmatched junction bases: 7. This CDR3 spans 13 amino acids. Germline lookup yields CDR1 MGHRA and CDR2 YSYEKL. CDR3 protein: CASSGRTGGGYTF. The CDR3 DNA follows: TGCGCCAGCAGCGGACGGACAGGAGGTGGCTACACCTTC.

The chain is built from TRBV12-5 and TRBJ1-1; 7 bases fit TRBD1. This CDR3 has 14 amino acids. V shed 2 bases and J 5 bases; nucleotides not matched to a gene: 5. Germline loops: CDR1 LGHNT, CDR2 FRNRAP. CDR3 bases: TGTGCTAGTGGTTTGTCTACAGGGGAAACTGAAGCTTTCTTT. This codes for CASGLSTGETEAFF.

A few counts support this clone. As DNA, the CDR3 is TGTGCCAGCAGTAAGGACAGATTGAACACTGAAGCTTTCTTT. Protein: CASSKDRLNTEAFF. The rearrangement links TRBV6-1 to TRBJ1-1; a possible D gene is TRBD1 (6 bases). This CDR3 has 14 residues. V lost 5 bases and J 0 bases, leaving 10 bases between the germline ends. The V gene's germline CDR1 is MNHNS and CDR2 SASEGT.

This chain uses TRBV7-9 with TRBJ1-6, with D maybe TRBD1 (6 bases). Per germline, CDR1 SEHNR and CDR2 FQNEAQ (reference sequence). The length of the CDR3 is 15 residues. Trimming removed 6 bases from V and 7 bases from J, with 16 bases in between. The CDR3 nucleotides are TGTGCCAGCAGTCCCACCACAGGGCAGAATTCACCCCTCCACTTT. This gives the protein CASSPTTGQNSPLHF.

The V gene is TRBV27, the J gene TRBJ2-1; 14 bases map to TRBD2. The germline CDR1 and CDR2 sequences are MNHEY and SMNVEV (reference sequence). Germline trimming cut 6 bases from V and 9 bases from J; bases unmatched to any gene: 7. This CDR3 is 15 amino acids long. The CDR3 region is CASRRNGLAGGEQFF. The CDR3 DNA sequence: TGTGCCAGCAGGAGAAATGGACTAGCGGGGGGTGAGCAGTTCTTC.